A selection of T cell receptor beta chains follows, all from one sample in a study of T cell responses to AZD1222 COVID-19 vaccine. Profiled with immunoSEQ multiplex PCR; TCRdb holds only in-frame clones, not every one. Here the sample spans 52,000 or so clones, 65% to 85% being singletons. The starting material was peripheral blood, obtained on day 0 of AZD1222 vaccination. These receptor sequences come from an adult in good health. The CDR3 runs from the conserved cysteine through the conserved F or W. The D gene is left open where the match is weak. Size values are once, few and many counts, or a class for expanded clones, and some rows have none.

J gene	V gene	D gene	clone size	CDR3 protein	CDR3 DNA
TRBJ1-5	TRBV30	-	-	CAWSSGQTNSNQPQHF	TGTGCCTGGAGTTCTGGGCAGACCAATAGCAATCAGCCCCAGCATTTT
TRBJ1-2	TRBV11-3	-	once	CASSLASVRGYTF	TGTGCCAGCAGCTTAGCCAGCGTGAGGGGCTACACCTTC
TRBJ1-1	TRBV2	-	-	CASGEGGLSTEAFF	TGTGCCAGCGGGGAGGGGGGGTTGTCCACTGAAGCTTTCTTT
TRBJ2-7	TRBV2	-	-	CASRRGFGTYEQYF	TGTGCCAGCAGAAGAGGATTCGGAACCTACGAGCAGTACTTC
TRBJ1-1	TRBV11-3	TRBD1	once	CASSWDRVNTEAFF	TGTGCCAGCAGCTGGGACAGGGTGAACACTGAAGCTTTCTTT
TRBJ1-2	TRBV30	TRBD1	few	CAWSNRGFDGYTF	TGTGCCTGGAGTAACAGGGGGTTTGACGGCTACACCTTC
TRBJ1-2	TRBV5-6	TRBD1	-	CASSLIGTGRQGGYTF	TGTGCCAGCAGCTTGATTGGGACAGGGCGCCAGGGTGGCTACACCTTC
TRBJ1-6	TRBV11-2	TRBD1	-	CASSPEGAVASPLHF	TGTGCCAGCAGCCCCGAGGGGGCAGTCGCGTCACCCCTCCACTTT
TRBJ2-7	TRBV15	-	-	CATSRDAGIKYF	TGTGCCACCAGCAGAGATGCGGGGATTAAGTACTTC
TRBJ1-1	TRBV6-6	-	-	CASSETGEPEAFF	TGTGCCAGCAGCGAAACGGGGGAGCCTGAAGCTTTCTTT
TRBJ2-1	TRBV5-1	-	-	CASGPGTSYNEQFF	TGCGCCAGTGGGCCCGGGACTTCCTACAATGAGCAGTTCTTC
TRBJ2-1	TRBV28	TRBD2	once	CASGPSGLAEYNEQFF	TGTGCCAGCGGGCCATCGGGACTAGCGGAGTACAATGAGCAGTTCTTC
TRBJ2-3	TRBV28	TRBD2	-	CASSYLRTSGSSTDTQYF	TGTGCCAGCAGCTACTTACGTACTAGCGGGAGTAGCACAGATACGCAGTATTTT
TRBJ2-1	TRBV9	TRBD2	-	CASSVGGRTYNEQFF	TGTGCCAGCAGCGTAGGCGGGAGAACCTACAATGAGCAGTTCTTC
TRBJ2-7	TRBV5-1	TRBD1	once	CASSMGTGWPYEQYF	TGCGCCAGCAGCATGGGGACAGGGTGGCCCTACGAGCAGTACTTC
TRBJ2-7	TRBV19	-	-	CASRSPGGQGSYEQYF	TGTGCCAGTCGATCTCCAGGGGGGCAGGGTTCCTACGAGCAGTACTTC
TRBJ1-6	TRBV11-2	-	-	CASRHQQGVDSPLHF	TGTGCCAGCAGGCATCAACAGGGAGTGGATTCACCCCTCCACTTT
TRBJ1-3	TRBV3-1/TRBV3-2	TRBD1	-	CATKTGMDTIYF	TGTGCCACGAAGACAGGGATGGACACCATATATTTT
TRBJ1-5	TRBV7-2	-	-	CASSASPTGNQPQHF	TGTGCCAGCAGCGCGAGTCCCACAGGGAATCAGCCCCAGCATTTT
TRBJ2-1	TRBV24-1	TRBD2	few	CATSDPVAGGDEQFF	TGTGCCACCAGTGACCCCGTGGCGGGAGGGGATGAGCAGTTCTTC
TRBJ2-1	TRBV5-1	TRBD1	-	CASSWGQVYNEQFF	TGCGCCAGCAGCTGGGGACAGGTCTACAATGAGCAGTTCTTC
TRBJ1-1	TRBV19	-	few	CASFRGGGRTEAFF	TGTGCCAGCTTCCGGGGTGGGGGGCGCACTGAAGCTTTCTTT
TRBJ2-1	TRBV19	-	-	CASSIETSKEQFF	TGTGCCAGTAGTATAGAGACTAGTAAAGAGCAGTTCTTC
TRBJ1-2	TRBV11-2	-	-	CASSLVDYGYTF	TGTGCCAGCAGCTTAGTAGACTATGGCTACACCTTC
TRBJ1-3	TRBV11-3	-	-	CASSSVLLGGSGNTIYF	TGTGCCAGCAGCTCGGTTCTCCTAGGCGGCTCTGGAAACACCATATATTTT
TRBJ2-3	TRBV7-9	-	-	CASSWAGSTDTQYF	TGTGCCAGCAGCTGGGCAGGTAGCACAGATACGCAGTATTTT
TRBJ2-7	TRBV30	TRBD2	-	CAWSGLADSYEQYF	TGTGCCTGGAGTGGACTAGCGGACTCCTACGAGCAGTACTTC
TRBJ2-1	TRBV29-1	TRBD1	-	CSVDLGQGGNEQFF	TGCAGCGTTGATTTAGGACAGGGGGGCAATGAGCAGTTCTTC
TRBJ2-7	TRBV19	-	-	CASSIKGTIQGEQYF	TGTGCCAGTAGTATTAAGGGAACGATCCAAGGCGAGCAGTACTTC
TRBJ2-5	TRBV5-1	-	-	CASSQTTGKETQYF	TGCGCCAGCAGCCAGACAACAGGGAAGGAGACCCAGTACTTC
TRBJ1-3	TRBV19	TRBD1	-	CASSMGYRGSSGNTIYF	TGTGCCAGTAGTATGGGTTACAGGGGCAGCTCTGGAAACACCATATATTTT